Presented here are 17 T cell receptor beta chains from one specimen sequenced in a study of T cell responses to AZD1222 COVID-19 vaccine. Produced via immunoSEQ multiplex PCR; TCRdb's table is partial and in-frame only. This sample has about 180,000 clones, with 70% to 90% found just once. Sequencing was performed on peripheral blood, taken 28 days after the second AZD1222 dose. These receptor sequences come from an adult who received the AZD1222 COVID-19 vaccine.

The V call is TRBV10-1, the J call TRBJ2-2; TRBD2 matches at 11 bases. The CDR3 totals 17 residues. Germline lookup yields CDR1 WNHNN and CDR2 SYGVQD (reference sequence). The V and J ends lost 2 bases and 4 bases, in that order; junction bases with no gene match: 6. CDR3 nucleotide sequence: TGCGCCAGCAGTGAGACTAGCGGGAGTCATCGCACCGGGGAGCTGTTTTTT. Translation gives CASSETSGSHRTGELFF.

The chain couples TRBV9 to TRBJ2-5, with 9 bases lining up with TRBD1. Germline values: CDR1 SGDLS, CDR2 YYNGEE. J was trimmed by 5 bases and V by 2 bases; bases with no gene match: 4. The CDR3 runs 14 residues. The CDR3 loop reads CASSVTGGRETQYF. The CDR3 coding sequence is TGTGCCAGCAGCGTGACAGGGGGGAGGGAGACCCAGTACTTC. The whole variable domain, filled in from reference TRBV9 and TRBJ2-5, reads DSGVTQTPKHLITATGQRVTLRCSPRSGDLSVYWYQQSLDQGLQFLIQYYNGEERAKGNILERFSAQQFPDLHSELNLSSLELGDSALYFCASSVTGGRETQYFGPGTRLLVL.

This clone came up once. V and J are TRBV5-5 and TRBJ2-7; 7 bases fit TRBD1. CDR1 and CDR2 (germline): SGHKS, YYEKEE (reference sequence). This CDR3 is built from 14 residues. Trimming removed 3 bases from V and 0 bases from J; junction bases left unmatched: 3. The CDR3 bases are TGTGCCAGCAGCTCTGGGACAGCCTCCTACGAGCAGTACTTC. Its protein is CASSSGTASYEQYF.

The chain carries TRBV24-1 and TRBJ2-3; D gene ambiguous. The germline V and J ends were trimmed by 4 bases and 0 bases, with 19 bases remaining between them. Germline V gives CDR1 KGHDR, CDR2 SFDVKD. The CDR3 extends over 18 amino acids. CDR3 sequence reads: CATSEWPPTVPSTDTQYF. The CDR3 nucleotides are TGTGCCACCAGTGAGTGGCCCCCCACCGTCCCTAGCACAGATACGCAGTATTTT.

The chain employs TRBV4-3 and TRBJ1-1; the D gene is possibly TRBD1 (5 bases). The V and J ends lost 0 bases and 1 base respectively, with 9 bases between them. The CDR3 has 15 amino acids. Germline CDR1 reads LGHNA; CDR2 reads YSLEER. For the CDR3, the DNA is TGCGCCAGCAGCCAAGAGGACAACAAGAACACTGAAGCTTTCTTT. Amino acid sequence: CASSQEDNKNTEAFF.

The chain couples TRBV19 to TRBJ1-1; no clear D. Germline loops: CDR1 LNHDA, CDR2 SQIVND (reference sequence). The CDR3 sequence is 13 residues long. V lost 6 bases and J lost 11, with 19 bases in between. CDR3: CASSLNSGKDAFF. The CDR3 DNA sequence: TGTGCCAGTAGCTTAAACTCCGGGAAGGATGCTTTCTTT.

The rearrangement links TRBV19 to TRBJ1-1, with a tentative D call TRBD1 (5 bases). Per the germline V gene, CDR1 is LNHDA and CDR2 is SQIVND (reference sequence). V lost 3 bases and J 0 bases, leaving 8 bases between the germline ends. The CDR3 covers 14 residues. DNA for the CDR3: TGTGCCAGTAGTATTCGAGGGGTGAACACTGAAGCTTTCTTT. Translating gives CASSIRGVNTEAFF.

The CDR3 reads CASSYQVPGNTIYF. CDR3 coding DNA: TGTGCCAGCAGTTACCAGGTCCCTGGAAACACCATATATTTT. This chain connects TRBV6-2 or TRBV6-3 to TRBJ1-3; D is uncertain. The germline V gene has CDR1 MNHEY and CDR2 SVGEGT. This CDR3 contains 14 residues. V gave up 2 bases and J gave up 2 bases, with 7 bases separating them.

The chain couples TRBV28 to TRBJ2-7, with D perhaps given as TRBD1 or TRBD2 (5 bases each). V was clipped by 3 bases and J by 4 bases, with 13 bases between them. This CDR3 spans 14 amino acids. Per the germline V gene, CDR1 is MDHEN and CDR2 is SYDVKM. The CDR3 sequence is CASSLWGLAYEQYF. Here the CDR3 DNA reads TGTGCCAGCAGTTTGTGGGGGTTAGCGTACGAGCAGTACTTC.

This chain links TRBV5-1 with TRBJ2-7; 7 positions match TRBD2. Trimming removed 4 bases from V and 2 bases from J; junction bases left unmatched: 9. The germline CDR1 and CDR2 sequences are SGHRS and YFSETQ. The CDR3 runs to 15 residues. In DNA form, the CDR3 reads TGCGCCAGCAGCGCTGCCGGGACTAATACCTACGAGCAGTACTTC. This sequence encodes CASSAAGTNTYEQYF. The complete variable domain, with remaining parts taken from reference TRBV5-1 and TRBJ2-7, reads KAGVTQTPRYLIKTRGQQVTLSCSPISGHRSVSWYQQTPGQGLQFLFEYFSETQRNKGNFPGRFSGRQFSNSRSEMNVSTLELGDSALYLCASSAAGTNTYEQYFGPGTRLTVT.

The genes are TRBV30 and TRBJ2-1, with a possible D match to TRBD2 (5 bases). CDR1 is GTSNPN and CDR2 is SVGIG in the germline V gene (reference sequence). The CDR3 runs to 16 residues. V lost 0 bases and J lost 2, with 14 bases in between. The CDR3 region has the DNA TGTGCCTGGAGTGTACGAAAGGCAGCGGCCTACAATGAGCAGTTCTTC. Translating gives CAWSVRKAAAYNEQFF. The entire variable domain, with the rest obtained from reference TRBV30 and TRBJ2-1, is as follows: SQTIHQWPATLVQPVGSPLSLECTVEGTSNPNLYWYRQAAGRGLQLLFYSVGIGQISSEVPQNLSASRPQDRQFILSSKKLLLSDSGFYLCAWSVRKAAAYNEQFFGPGTRLTVL.

The CDR3 sequence is CAISGGVMNTEAFF. The DNA of the CDR3 is TGTGCCATCAGTGGTGGAGTTATGAACACTGAAGCTTTCTTT. J is TRBJ1-1 and V is TRBV10-3; D is ambiguous. The V gene lost 4 bases and the J gene lost 0 bases, with 9 bases spanning the gap. The germline V gene has CDR1 ENHRY and CDR2 SYGVKD. The CDR3 sequence is 14 residues long.

The V call is TRBV19, the J call TRBJ2-1; tentatively, D is TRBD2 (5 bases). Trimming removed 5 bases at V and 9 bases at J, with 14 bases between. This CDR3 is built from 13 residues. Germline V gene lookup returns CDR1 LNHDA and CDR2 SQIVND (reference sequence). The CDR3, as DNA: TGTGCCAGTAGTTCGTCAAGCGGAGCTGAGCAGTTCTTC. This sequence encodes CASSSSSGAEQFF.

The chain combines TRBV30 with TRBJ2-2; TRBD1 matches 8 bases. The CDR3 contains 14 residues. Trimming took 4 bases from V and 7 from J; bases not matched to a gene: 8. CDR1 GTSNPN and CDR2 SVGIG come from the germline V gene (reference sequence). The CDR3 DNA follows: TGTGCCTGGATGGGGCAGGGGGCCAACGGGGAGCTGTTTTTT. This sequence encodes CAWMGQGANGELFF.

V gene TRBV7-9 combines with J gene TRBJ2-7; D unclear. The CDR3 is 13 amino acids. The germline CDR1 and CDR2 sequences are SEHNR and FQNEAQ (reference sequence). Trimming took off 1 base at V and 6 bases at J, with 10 bases between the two ends. The CDR3 region has the DNA TGTGCCAGCAGCTTAGGGGCGGCTCCCGAGCAGTACTTC. It translates to CASSLGAAPEQYF.

The chain is built from TRBV19 and TRBJ2-1; 8 bases line up with TRBD2. This CDR3 is 15 amino acids long. Germline CDR1 reads LNHDA; CDR2 reads SQIVND (reference sequence). The V segment lost 8 bases and the J segment 5 bases; nucleotides outside the gene matches: 11. The CDR3 nucleotides read TGTGCCAGTCGGGGCCGAGCGGGAGCCCACAATGAGCAGTTCTTC. It codes for CASRGRAGAHNEQFF.

Of note for this clone: A junction boundary mismatches the germline segment, possibly from a read error. The chain has TRBV7-9 and TRBJ2-7; 11 bases match TRBD2. The CDR3 extends over 14 amino acids. Germline CDR1 reads SEHNR; CDR2 reads FQNEAQ (reference sequence). As DNA, the CDR3 is TGTGCCCGCAGCCCCGGGACTAGCGGCCTCGGGCAGTACTTC. This codes for CARSPGTSGLGQYF. Filled out from reference TRBV7-9 and TRBJ2-7, the complete variable domain reads DTGVSQNPRHKITKRGQNVTFRCDPISEHNRLYWYRQTLGQGPEFLTYFQNEAQLEKSRLLSDRFSAERPKGSFSTLEIQRTEQGDSAMYLCARSPGTSGLGQYFGPGTRLTVT.